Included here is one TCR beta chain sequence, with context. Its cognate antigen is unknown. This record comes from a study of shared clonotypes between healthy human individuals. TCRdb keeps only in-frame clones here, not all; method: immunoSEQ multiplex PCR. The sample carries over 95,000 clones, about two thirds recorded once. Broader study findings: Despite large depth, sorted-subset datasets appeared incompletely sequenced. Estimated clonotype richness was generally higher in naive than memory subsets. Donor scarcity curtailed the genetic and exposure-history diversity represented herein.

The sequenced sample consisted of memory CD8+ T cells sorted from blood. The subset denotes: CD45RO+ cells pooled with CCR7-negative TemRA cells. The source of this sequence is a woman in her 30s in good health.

CDR3 nucleotide sequence: TGTGCCAGCAGTGACGACAGGGAGAGAAAGTCCGATCAGCCCCAGCATTTT. Its translation: CASSDDRERKSDQPQHF. This chain joins TRBV25-1 and TRBJ1-5; 7 bases align to TRBD1. CDR1 is MGHDK and CDR2 is SYGVNS in the germline V gene. V lost 3 bases to trimming and J lost 5 bases; unmatched junction nucleotides: 13. CDR3 length equals 17 residues.